This entry features one T cell receptor (beta chain) sequence. What it binds is unknown. With 60 Vbeta and 13 Jbeta primers, the PCR was carried out. The assay was immunoSEQ multiplex PCR, and TCRdb's table has in-frame clones only and misses some. The data contain 65,000 or so clones, 77% of them singletons. This CDR3 is built from 13 residues. V dropped 0 bases and J dropped 7 bases, with 9 bases sitting between them. The germline V gene encodes CDR1 WSHSY and CDR2 SAAADI. This sample was taken from a study of cytomegalovirus exposure and HLA in healthy donors. Regarding the study as a whole: There were some V segments, including TRBV6-2 and TRBV6-3, excluded as indistinguishable. In a later analysis, common viral pathogens appeared linked to several of the most significant clusters. In a later analysis, TCR association rates varied by HLA locus: DRB1 most, HLA-C fewest.

The V and J genes are TRBV10-2 and TRBJ1-2; D is perhaps TRBD1 (5 bases). The specimen sequenced was PBMCs. The TCR sequence derives from a woman in her thirties or forties in good health and CMV-seropositive. The CDR3 nucleotides are TGCGCCAGCAGTGAGTCGGGGGGTTTTGGCTACACCTTC. Translation: CASSESGGFGYTF.